This is a list of T cell receptor beta chains from one sample in a study of cytomegalovirus exposure and HLA in healthy donors. The data were produced by immunoSEQ multiplex PCR, yet TCRdb's version contains in-frame clones alone and is incomplete. The top ten hold around 4% of the sample, which has around 100,000 clones, approximately 76% seen once. Specimen: PBMCs. Source of these receptors: a man aged 40-55 years in good health and CMV-seronegative. The conserved cysteine and the conserved F or W are not part of the CDR3 here. The D gene is left open where the match is weak.

>TRBV6-5|NA
ASSSLYEQF
>TRBV27|TRBD2
ASSPPTGGQPHEQY
>TRBV5-1|NA
ASSLDGQGETQY
>TRBV19|NA
ATQARQGLYSNQPQH
>TRBV13|NA
ASSLGGGQHYEQY
>TRBV14|TRBD1
ASSYGTGSLGIQY
>TRBV7-9|TRBD2
ASSLGGGGAFHEQF
>TRBV7-9|NA
SSSLGGRAQQY
>TRBV4-2|TRBD2
ASSQVSGGALSYNEQF
>TRBV7-8|NA
ASTGGGPEAF
>TRBV30|NA
AWGLQGLNEQF
>TRBV7-8|NA
ASSLVGTNTEAF
>TRBV11-1|NA
ASSPSGPTHNEQF
>TRBV12-5|NA
ASARENTEAF
>TRBV6-1|TRBD1
ASRSGQGDRDGYT
>TRBV11-2|TRBD2
ASSLGIGTSGDTQY
>TRBV4-2|NA
ASSPRQQTMNTEAF
>TRBV30|TRBD1
AWSPPGQKFTEAF
>TRBV7-2|NA
ASSFIGAGVAGELF
>TRBV6-5|NA
ASSSGGAMNTEAF
>TRBV11-3|NA
ASSLGSAAQY
>TRBV29-1|NA
SVPRTPRANEYSTDTQY